The clone carrying this T cell receptor beta chain is a singleton in its sample. What it recognizes is unknown. The germline CDR1 and CDR2 sequences are PRHDT and FYEKMQ (reference sequence). CDR3 length: 15 amino acids. Trimming removed 1 base at V and 4 bases at J, with 13 bases between. The data were taken from a study of T cell repertoires in cytomegalovirus infection. Study summary: CMV infection together with matching HLA type was indicated by public TCR beta signatures.

MiXCR, applied by TCRdb to the reads, yields one record per CDR3 protein. This table holds just over 300,000 distinct CDR3 sequences, around a sixth found once. Overall study findings and caveats: What dominated the ex vivo response were HLA-C-restricted CMV-specific TCR beta clonotypes. CMV carriers having the relevant HLA were flagged by cumulative public TCR beta family frequency.

This sequence joins TRBV13 and TRBJ1-2, with D possibly being TRBD1 (5 bases). This clonotype was obtained from a human donor in good health (CMV status not recorded). Some clones in this sample may be carry-over from other donors' samples. Sequenced material: PBMCs. The CDR3, as DNA: TGTGCCAGCAGCTTAGCCCGACAGTTTCTCTATGGCTACACCTTC. Protein sequence: CASSLARQFLYGYTF. Full variable domain (rest looked up from reference TRBV13 and TRBJ1-2): AAGVIQSPRHLIKEKRETATLKCYPIPRHDTVYWYQQGPGQDPQFLISFYEKMQSDKGSIPDRFSAQQFSDYHSELNMSSLELGDSALYFCASSLARQFLYGYTFGSGTRLTVV.